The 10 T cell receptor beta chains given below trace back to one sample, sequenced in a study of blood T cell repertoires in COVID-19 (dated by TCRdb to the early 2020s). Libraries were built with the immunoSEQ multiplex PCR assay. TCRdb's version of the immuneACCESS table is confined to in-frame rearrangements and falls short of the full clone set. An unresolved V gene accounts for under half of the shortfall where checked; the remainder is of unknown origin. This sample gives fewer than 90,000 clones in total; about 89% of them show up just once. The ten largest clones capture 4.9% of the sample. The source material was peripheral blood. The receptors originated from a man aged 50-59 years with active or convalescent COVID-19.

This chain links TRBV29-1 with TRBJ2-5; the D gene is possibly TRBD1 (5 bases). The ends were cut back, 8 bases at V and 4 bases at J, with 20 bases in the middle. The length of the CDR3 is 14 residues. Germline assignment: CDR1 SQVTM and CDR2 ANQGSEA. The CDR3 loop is CSLLIRGLRETQYF. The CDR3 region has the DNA TGCAGCCTGTTGATTAGGGGTCTGAGAGAGACCCAGTACTTC.

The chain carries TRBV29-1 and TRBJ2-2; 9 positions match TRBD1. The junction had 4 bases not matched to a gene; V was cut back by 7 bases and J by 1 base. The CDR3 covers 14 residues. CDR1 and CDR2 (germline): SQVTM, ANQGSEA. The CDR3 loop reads CSAGQGKNTGELFF. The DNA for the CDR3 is TGCAGCGCCGGACAGGGGAAGAACACCGGGGAGCTGTTTTTT.

The CDR3: CASSLLSSADTQYF. The CDR3 DNA is TGTGCCAGCAGCTTACTAAGTTCTGCAGATACGCAGTATTTT. V usage is TRBV13 and J usage is TRBJ2-3, with D hard to call. The CDR3 has 14 residues. V was pared by 2 bases and J by 4 bases, with 10 bases between. The germline V gene has CDR1 PRHDT and CDR2 FYEKMQ (reference sequence).

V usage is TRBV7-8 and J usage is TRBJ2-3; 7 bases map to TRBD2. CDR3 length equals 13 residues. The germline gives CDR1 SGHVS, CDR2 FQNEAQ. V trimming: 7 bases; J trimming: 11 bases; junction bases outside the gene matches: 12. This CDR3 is CASTTRSGVEQYF. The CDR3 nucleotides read TGTGCCAGCACCACACGAAGCGGGGTTGAGCAGTATTTT.

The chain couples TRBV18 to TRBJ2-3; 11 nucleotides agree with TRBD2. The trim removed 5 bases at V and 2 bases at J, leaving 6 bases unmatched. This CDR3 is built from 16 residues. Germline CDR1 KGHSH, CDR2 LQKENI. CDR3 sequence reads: CASSVPGLADTDTQYF. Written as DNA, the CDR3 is TGTGCCAGCTCAGTCCCGGGACTAGCGGACACAGATACGCAGTATTTT.

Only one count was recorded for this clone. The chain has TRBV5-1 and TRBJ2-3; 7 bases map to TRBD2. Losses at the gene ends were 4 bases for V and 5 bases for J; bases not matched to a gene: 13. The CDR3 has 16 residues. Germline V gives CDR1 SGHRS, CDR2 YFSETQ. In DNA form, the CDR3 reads TGCGCCAGCAGCGACGTCGGGGGGACCGTAGGAGATACGCAGTATTTT. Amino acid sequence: CASSDVGGTVGDTQYF. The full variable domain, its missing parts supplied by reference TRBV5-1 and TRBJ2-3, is KAGVTQTPRYLIKTRGQQVTLSCSPISGHRSVSWYQQTPGQGLQFLFEYFSETQRNKGNFPGRFSGRQFSNSRSEMNVSTLELGDSALYLCASSDVGGTVGDTQYFGPGTRLTVL.

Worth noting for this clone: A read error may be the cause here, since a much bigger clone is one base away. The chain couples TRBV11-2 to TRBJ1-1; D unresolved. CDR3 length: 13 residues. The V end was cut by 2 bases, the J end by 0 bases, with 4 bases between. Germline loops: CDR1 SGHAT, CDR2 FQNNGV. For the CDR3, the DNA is TGTGCCAGCAGCTTAACAGTGAACACTGAAGCTTTCTTT. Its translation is CASSLTVNTEAFF.

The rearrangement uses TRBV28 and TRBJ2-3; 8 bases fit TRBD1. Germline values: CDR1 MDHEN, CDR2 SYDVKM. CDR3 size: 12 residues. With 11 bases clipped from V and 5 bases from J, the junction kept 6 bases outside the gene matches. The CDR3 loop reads CAGSGGRDTQYF. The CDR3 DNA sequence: TGTGCCGGATCAGGGGGCAGAGATACGCAGTATTTT.

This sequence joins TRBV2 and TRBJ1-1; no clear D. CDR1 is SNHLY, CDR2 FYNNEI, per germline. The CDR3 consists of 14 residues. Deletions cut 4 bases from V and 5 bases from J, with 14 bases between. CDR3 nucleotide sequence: TGTGCCAGCAGTGTTCAGGAGGTGGGGACTGAAGCTTTCTTT. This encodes CASSVQEVGTEAFF.

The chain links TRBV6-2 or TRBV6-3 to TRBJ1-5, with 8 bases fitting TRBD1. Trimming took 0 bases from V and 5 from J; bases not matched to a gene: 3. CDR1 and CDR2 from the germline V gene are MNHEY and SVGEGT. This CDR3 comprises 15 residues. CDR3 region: CASSYSDRGYQPQHF. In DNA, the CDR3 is TGTGCCAGCAGTTACTCCGACAGGGGTTATCAGCCCCAGCATTTT.